The T cell receptor (beta chain) under discussion was sequenced for a study of cytomegalovirus exposure and HLA in healthy donors. Study-level findings and limits: The study flagged roughly 160 TCR beta chains as cytomegalovirus-associated.

The junction had 2 bases not matched to a gene; V was cut back by 2 bases and J by 2 bases. The CDR3 is 14 residues long. Germline loops: CDR1 MDHEN, CDR2 SYDVKM. Concerning this clone itself: Its specificity is unknown. The sample holds other DNA sequences that translate to the same CDR3.

Some clones are missing from TCRdb's copy, which holds only in-frame ones; the method was immunoSEQ multiplex PCR. The profile shows around 350,000 clones, 86% of them singletons. This chain uses TRBV28 with TRBJ2-7; TRBD2 agrees at 8 bases. The source material was PBMCs. This clonotype originated in a woman under 30 in good health and CMV-seronegative. The CDR3 spells CASSLAGGPYEQYF. In DNA, the CDR3 is TGTGCCAGCAGTTTAGCGGGGGGCCCCTACGAGCAGTACTTC.